Listed below are T cell receptor beta chains from one sample, sequenced in a study of blood T cell repertoires in COVID-19. TCRdb's table, derived via immunoSEQ multiplex PCR, lists solely in-frame clones and lacks some. Of around 200,000 clones listed, about nine tenths are singletons. Sequenced: PBMCs or T cells enriched from blood (not recorded which). Receptors were obtained from a man aged 25-45 years who had recovered from COVID-19. The conserved cysteine and the conserved F or W are not part of the CDR3 here. The size entry is marked missing in some rows and otherwise reads once, few, many or a size class.

v_call clone_size cdr3_aa
TRBV7-2 NA ASRPGGRNSPLH
TRBV12-3/TRBV12-4 NA ASSAIPGSPLH
TRBV7-2 NA ASSLTGTSYFDEQF
TRBV6-6 NA ASSPKGGGGTEAF
TRBV19 few ASSIGLVGGRAGELF
TRBV6-2/TRBV6-3 NA ASSYSAGRGYGYT
TRBV11-2 once ASSDRGGSYEQY
TRBV7-2 NA ASNPNAGTGGSEAF
TRBV9 NA ASSVRAGPDTQY
TRBV29-1 NA SVESRGEGNTIY
TRBV11-2 NA ASSNLQGRAGELF
TRBV27 NA ASSRTGTSGGNIQY
TRBV29-1 NA SVLIIGPRGYGYT
TRBV5-4 NA ASSLGFSGSRVGELF
TRBV27 NA ASSRGGTYEQY
TRBV10-3 NA AISDPGLAGLSYEQY
TRBV5-4 NA ASSLGRQYGYT
TRBV7-8 NA ASSSFRDTTYEQY
TRBV11-2 NA ASSLGTGSYEQY
TRBV19 NA ASRRPGQGYGYT
TRBV5-5 NA ASSLVQWGNTIY